These 23 T cell receptor beta chains share one sample of origin, sequenced in a study of blood T cell repertoires in COVID-19 (dated by TCRdb to 2020 to 2021). Library construction relied on the immunoSEQ multiplex PCR assay. Entries here come from immuneACCESS through TCRdb and include only in-frame sequences with V and J called. Some clones fail to appear in such tables; in the studies checked, an unresolved V gene covers under half of the shortfall, and the cause of the remainder is unknown. This sample lists roughly 180,000 clones; about 82% were detected once. Together, the top ten hold over 7% of the sample. What was sequenced was PBMCs or T cells enriched from blood (not recorded which). The receptors originated from a woman in her 30s who had recovered from COVID-19.

The chain joins TRBV6-5 to TRBJ1-2, with TRBD1 matching over 7 bases. J gave up 2 bases and V 5 bases, and 8 bases lay outside the gene matches. This CDR3 spans 15 amino acids. Looked up from germline, CDR1 is MNHEY and CDR2 is SVGAGI. The CDR3 DNA sequence: TGTGCCAGCAGTACATCGGGACAGCCGAACTATGGCTACACCTTC. It specifies CASSTSGQPNYGYTF.

The chain couples TRBV6-6 to TRBJ1-5; a possible D gene is TRBD1 (5 bases). The CDR3 is 12 residues long. CDR1 and CDR2 from the germline V gene are MNHNY and SVGAGI (reference sequence). The germline V and J ends were trimmed by 6 bases and 6 bases, with 9 bases remaining between them. CDR3 protein: CASRGEVQPQHF. The CDR3 coding sequence is TGTGCCAGCAGAGGGGAGGTTCAGCCCCAGCATTTT.

The chain couples TRBV28 to TRBJ1-5; TRBD1 matches at 8 bases. Per the germline V gene, CDR1 is MDHEN and CDR2 is SYDVKM. This CDR3 region has 14 residues. J lost 7 bases, V lost 4 bases, and 6 bases had no gene match. CDR3 in amino acids: CASSSPGGRQPQHF. DNA for the CDR3: TGTGCCAGCAGTTCACCAGGGGGCCGACAGCCCCAGCATTTT.

The chain joins TRBV7-9 to TRBJ1-5; 7 nucleotides align to TRBD1. This CDR3 comprises 12 residues. J lost 13 bases, V lost 1 base, and 4 bases had no gene match. Germline CDR1 is SEHNR and CDR2 is FQNEAQ (reference sequence). The CDR3 sequence: CASSLEQGRQHF. In nucleotides, the CDR3 is TGTGCCAGCAGCTTAGAACAGGGGAGACAGCATTTT.

This chain uses TRBV29-1 with TRBJ1-5; D perhaps matches TRBD1 (5 bases). V lost 6 bases and J 4 bases, leaving 13 bases between the germline ends. The CDR3 has 13 residues. Germline lookup yields CDR1 SQVTM and CDR2 ANQGSEA. The chain's CDR3 is CSVGTGGNQPQHF. The CDR3 nucleotides are TGCAGCGTAGGGACGGGGGGAAATCAGCCCCAGCATTTT.

The chain has TRBV2 and TRBJ2-7; tentatively, D is TRBD1 (6 bases). CDR3 length equals 15 residues. Germline CDR1 reads SNHLY; CDR2 reads FYNNEI. Trimming left V 6 bases short and J 3 bases short, with 18 bases between. CDR3 DNA sequence: TGTGCCAGCAGGGAACAGGGTATAGGGCGCTACGAGCAGTACTTC. The encoded protein is CASREQGIGRYEQYF.

The rearrangement joins TRBV28 to TRBJ1-2; 7 bases fit TRBD1. This CDR3 region has 13 residues. The junction had 9 bases not matched to a gene; V was cut back by 6 bases and J by 8 bases. The germline CDR1 and CDR2 sequences are MDHEN and SYDVKM. The CDR3 loop is CASRDRQGGGYTF. In DNA form, the CDR3 reads TGTGCCAGCAGGGATCGACAGGGAGGAGGCTACACCTTC.

This clone came up a few times. The chain carries TRBV19 and TRBJ2-7; D is perhaps TRBD2 (6 bases). Germline V gene sequence: CDR1 LNHDA, CDR2 SQIVND (reference sequence). This CDR3 contains 14 residues. V was trimmed by 3 bases and J by 5 bases, leaving 14 bases between them. The CDR3 DNA reads TGTGCCAGTAGTATTGGGTCCGGGGGACACGAGCAGTACTTC. It translates to CASSIGSGGHEQYF.

The gene calls are TRBV7-8 and TRBJ2-7; D is ambiguous. This CDR3 region has 13 residues. Germline assignment: CDR1 SGHVS and CDR2 FQNEAQ. The ends were cut back, 3 bases at V and 5 bases at J, with 11 bases in the middle. The CDR3 is CASSLINRDEQYF. Here the CDR3 DNA reads TGTGCCAGCAGCTTGATAAACAGAGACGAGCAGTACTTC.

This chain connects TRBV4-1 to TRBJ2-2; D perhaps matches TRBD1 (6 bases). In germline, CDR1 is MGHRA, CDR2 YSYEKL. Trimming removed 4 bases at V and 0 bases at J, with 9 bases between. The CDR3 extends over 15 amino acids. Here the CDR3 DNA reads TGCGCCAGCAGCCGGACAGTAACGAACACCGGGGAGCTGTTTTTT. Its translation: CASSRTVTNTGELFF.

This clone was recorded only once. The V call is TRBV7-6, the J call TRBJ2-5; 11 bases agree with TRBD2. Trimming at V came to 5 bases and at J to 2 bases, leaving 10 bases not matched to a gene. The germline CDR1 and CDR2 sequences are SGHVS and FNYEAQ. The CDR3 sequence is 17 residues long. In DNA form, the CDR3 reads TGTGCCAGCAGCGGGACCGGGACTAGCGGATCACAAGAGACCCAGTACTTC. Amino acids: CASSGTGTSGSQETQYF.

The chain joins TRBV7-2 to TRBJ1-2; 8 bases map to TRBD1. Per the germline V gene, CDR1 is SGHTA and CDR2 is FQGNSA. The CDR3 has 15 residues. J lost 6 bases, V lost 2 bases, and 8 bases had no gene match. The CDR3 loop reads CASSLIGRGLDGYTF. DNA of the CDR3: TGTGCCAGCAGCTTAATAGGCAGGGGGCTGGATGGCTACACCTTC.

The chain combines TRBV21-1 with TRBJ2-7; TRBD1 reflects the table's D call only, with no check against the DNA. TRBV21-1 is given as a pseudogene. This CDR3 region has 11 residues. The CDR3 coding sequence is TGTGCCAGCAAGACAGGGGGAGAGCAGTACTTC. As protein: CASKTGGEQYF.

This clone was counted only a few times. The V call is TRBV2, the J call TRBJ1-2; no clear D. The V end was cut by 1 base, the J end by 6 bases, with 6 bases between. The CDR3 runs 12 residues. CDR1 SNHLY and CDR2 FYNNEI come from the germline V gene. This CDR3 is CASSEDRNGYTF. The CDR3, as DNA: TGTGCCAGCAGTGAAGACAGAAATGGCTACACCTTC.

This clone occurred once. V is TRBV7-8 and J is TRBJ2-3; the match to TRBD1 covers 7 bases. Germline-derived CDR1 and CDR2 are SGHVS and FQNEAQ. The CDR3 totals 15 residues. Trimming removed 6 bases from V and 4 bases from J; junction bases left unmatched: 10. The CDR3 DNA follows: TGTGCCAGCAGGAGAGACAGGGATGGGGCAGATACGCAGTATTTT. Translating it yields CASRRDRDGADTQYF. Complete variable domain (other parts from reference TRBV7-8 and TRBJ2-3): GAGVSQSPRYKVAKRGQDVALRCDPISGHVSLFWYQQALGQGPEFLTYFQNEAQLDKSGLPSDRFFAERPEGSVSTLKIQRTQQEDSAVYLCASRRDRDGADTQYFGPGTRLTVL.

The gene calls are TRBV27 and TRBJ2-7, with 12 bases aligning to TRBD2. Germline lookup yields CDR1 MNHEY and CDR2 SMNVEV (reference sequence). This CDR3 comprises 16 residues. With V trimmed by 0 bases and J by 4 bases, 4 bases remained unmatched. The CDR3 DNA sequence: TGTGCCAGCAGTTTATCGTGGCTAGCGGGAGGGTACGAGCAGTACTTC. It specifies CASSLSWLAGGYEQYF.

The V gene is TRBV7-3, the J gene TRBJ2-2; no clear D. Between the trimmed V and J ends, which lost 1 base and 7 bases, there was a span of 10 bases. The length of the CDR3 is 14 residues. From germline, CDR1 is SGHTA and CDR2 FQGTGA. This CDR3 reads CASSLKPSSGELFF. Here the CDR3 DNA reads TGTGCCAGCAGCTTAAAACCCTCTAGCGGGGAGCTGTTTTTT.

The genes are TRBV5-6 and TRBJ2-1; TRBD1 matches 7 bases. The junction had 6 bases not matched to a gene; V was cut back by 4 bases and J by 2 bases. Germline V lookup: CDR1 SGHDT, CDR2 YYEEEE. This CDR3 contains 15 residues. The CDR3 region is CASSAQGVPYNEQFF. Written as DNA, the CDR3 is TGTGCCAGCAGCGCTCAGGGGGTCCCCTACAATGAGCAGTTCTTC.

The V and J genes are TRBV25-1 and TRBJ2-1; 7 bases fit TRBD2. Trimming took 6 bases from V and 2 from J; bases not matched to a gene: 10. Germline lookup yields CDR1 MGHDK and CDR2 SYGVNS. CDR3 length equals 16 residues. The CDR3 loop reads CASSGEGGDAYNEQFF. CDR3 coding DNA: TGTGCCAGCAGCGGGGAGGGCGGGGATGCCTACAATGAGCAGTTCTTC.

The genes are TRBV27 and TRBJ2-7; 12 nucleotides align to TRBD2. Trimming removed 4 bases from V and 4 bases from J; junction bases left unmatched: 8. The V gene's germline CDR1 is MNHEY and CDR2 SMNVEV (reference sequence). This CDR3 contains 16 residues. The CDR3 DNA follows: TGTGCCAGCAGTTCTCGCGGACTAGCGGGGTTATACGAGCAGTACTTC. Translating it yields CASSSRGLAGLYEQYF.

V gene TRBV28 combines with J gene TRBJ2-1; 11 nucleotides align to TRBD2. There are 19 residues in the CDR3. Germline lookup yields CDR1 MDHEN and CDR2 SYDVKM. The junction had 17 bases not matched to a gene; V was cut back by 7 bases and J by 3 bases. CDR3 nucleotides: TGTGCCAGCATGACGCCCGTTAGCGGGAGGGCCGAACACTACAATGAGCAGTTCTTC. This gives the protein CASMTPVSGRAEHYNEQFF.

This rearrangement joins TRBV4-1 to TRBJ1-2; TRBD1 agrees at 9 bases. The germline V gene encodes CDR1 MGHRA and CDR2 YSYEKL. The CDR3 runs 17 residues. V lost 4 bases to trimming and J lost 6 bases; unmatched junction nucleotides: 15. CDR3 in DNA: TGCGCCAGCAGCCTCAGGACAGGGGATGGGGATTTGGATGGCTACACCTTC. Encoded protein: CASSLRTGDGDLDGYTF.

The rearrangement uses TRBV28 and TRBJ1-2, with a possible D match to TRBD1 (6 bases). CDR1 MDHEN and CDR2 SYDVKM come from the germline V gene. V lost 2 bases and J 8 bases, leaving 12 bases between the germline ends. The CDR3 has 13 residues. CDR3 in amino acids: CASSLLHGGGYTF. The CDR3 coding sequence is TGTGCCAGCAGTTTACTTCATGGGGGCGGCTACACCTTC.